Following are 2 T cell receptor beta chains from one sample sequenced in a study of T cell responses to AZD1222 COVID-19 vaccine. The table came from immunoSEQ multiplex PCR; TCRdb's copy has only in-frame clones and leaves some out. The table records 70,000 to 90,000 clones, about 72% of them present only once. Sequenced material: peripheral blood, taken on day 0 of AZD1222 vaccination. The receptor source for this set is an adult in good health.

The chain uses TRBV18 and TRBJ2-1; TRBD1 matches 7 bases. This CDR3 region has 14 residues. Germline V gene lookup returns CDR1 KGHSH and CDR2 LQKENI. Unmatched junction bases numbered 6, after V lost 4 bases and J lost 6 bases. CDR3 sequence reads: CASSRDRAFNEQFF. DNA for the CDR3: TGTGCCAGCTCACGTGACAGGGCCTTCAATGAGCAGTTCTTC.

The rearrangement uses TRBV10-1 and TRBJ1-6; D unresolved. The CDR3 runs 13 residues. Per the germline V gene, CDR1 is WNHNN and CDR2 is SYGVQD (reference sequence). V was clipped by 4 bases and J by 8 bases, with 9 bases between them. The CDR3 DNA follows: TGCGCCAGCAGTGCGTCTGTGGATTCACCCCTCCACTTT. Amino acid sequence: CASSASVDSPLHF.